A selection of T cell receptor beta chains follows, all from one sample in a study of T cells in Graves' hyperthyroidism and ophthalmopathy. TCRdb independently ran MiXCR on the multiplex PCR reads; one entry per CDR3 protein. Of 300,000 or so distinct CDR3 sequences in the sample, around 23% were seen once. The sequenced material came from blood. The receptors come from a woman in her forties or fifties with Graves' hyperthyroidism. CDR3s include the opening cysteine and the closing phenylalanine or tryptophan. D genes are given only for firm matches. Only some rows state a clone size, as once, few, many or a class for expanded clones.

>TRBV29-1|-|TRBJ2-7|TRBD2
TGCAGCGTTAGCGGGGGGTACGAGCAGTACTTC
CSVSGGYEQYF
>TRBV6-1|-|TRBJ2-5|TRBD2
TGTGCCATTAGCGGGGGTTTAGGAGAGACCCAGTACTTC
CAISGGLGETQYF
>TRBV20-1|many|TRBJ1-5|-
TGCAGTGCTAGAGCTGGGCCCCAAGTCAATCAGCCCCAGCATTTT
CSARAGPQVNQPQHF
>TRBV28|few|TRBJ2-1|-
TGTGCCAGCAGGGGGGCGTACAATGAGCAGTTCTTC
CASRGAYNEQFF
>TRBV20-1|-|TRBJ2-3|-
TGCAGTGCTAGAGACGGAGGCTTAACAGATACGCAGTATTTT
CSARDGGLTDTQYF
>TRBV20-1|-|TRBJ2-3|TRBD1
TGCAGTGCTAGAGATCCAACAATTAGGACAGGGCTCACAGATACGCAGTATTTT
CSARDPTIRTGLTDTQYF
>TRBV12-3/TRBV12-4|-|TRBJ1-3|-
TGTGCCGGCAGTTTACGCTCTGGAAACACCATATATTTT
CAGSLRSGNTIYF
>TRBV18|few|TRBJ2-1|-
TGTGCCAGCTCACCACCCCTACACAATGAGCAGTTCTTC
CASSPPLHNEQFF
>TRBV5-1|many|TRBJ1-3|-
TGCGCCAGCAGCTCGACAGCAAGCTCTGGAAACACCATATATTTT
CASSSTASSGNTIYF
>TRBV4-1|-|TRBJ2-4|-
TGCGCCAGCAGCCAAGTCTTTCCCAATAAGGTTGGAAACATTCAGTACTTC
CASSQVFPNKVGNIQYF
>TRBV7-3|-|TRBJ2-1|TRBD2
TGTGCCAGCAGCTTCTTAGCGGGCGAATACAATGAGCAGTTCTTC
CASSFLAGEYNEQFF
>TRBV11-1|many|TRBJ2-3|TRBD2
TGTGCCAGCAGCTCTGGGACTAGCGGGAGCACAGATACGCAGTATTTT
CASSSGTSGSTDTQYF
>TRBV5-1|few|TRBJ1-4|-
TGCGCCAGCAGCTTGGCGTGGGAAAATGAAAAACTGTTTTTT
CASSLAWENEKLFF
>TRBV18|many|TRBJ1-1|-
TGTGCCAGCTCAGAAGGAAGGAACACTGAAGCTTTCTTT
CASSEGRNTEAFF
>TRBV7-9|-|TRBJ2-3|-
TGTGCCAGCAGCTTAAATAGCGTTAACACAGATACGCAGTATTTT
CASSLNSVNTDTQYF
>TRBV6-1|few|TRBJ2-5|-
TGTGCCAGCAGTGAAGATGGCAGGGGATCAGGGGAGACCCAGTACTTC
CASSEDGRGSGETQYF
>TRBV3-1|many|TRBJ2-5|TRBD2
TGTGCCAGCAGCCACCGACTAGCGGGGATGGAGACCCAGTACTTC
CASSHRLAGMETQYF
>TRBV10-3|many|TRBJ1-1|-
TGTGCCACCCTAAAGGGGAAAGAGAACACTGAAGCTTTCTTT
CATLKGKENTEAFF
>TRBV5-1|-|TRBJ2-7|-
TGCGCCAGCAGCGCCTCGGACGAGTCCTACGAGCAGTACTTC
CASSASDESYEQYF
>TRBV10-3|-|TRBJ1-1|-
TGTGCCATGAGGACCCGGGAAACTGAAGCTTTCTTT
CAMRTRETEAFF
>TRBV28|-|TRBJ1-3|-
TGTGCCAGCAGTTTATGGGGCAACAGCATCTCTGGAAACACCATATATTTT
CASSLWGNSISGNTIYF
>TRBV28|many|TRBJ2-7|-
TGTGCCAGCAGTTTAAGGGTTACCTACGAGCAGTACTTC
CASSLRVTYEQYF
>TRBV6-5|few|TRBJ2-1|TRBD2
TGTGCCAGCAGTTACTCGATCGGACTAGCGGGGCCCCTAGGTGTCAATGAGCAGTTCTTC
CASSYSIGLAGPLGVNEQFF
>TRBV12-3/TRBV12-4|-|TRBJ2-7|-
TGTGCCAGCAGGAGGACAGGACTATTATACGAGCAGTACTTC
CASRRTGLLYEQYF
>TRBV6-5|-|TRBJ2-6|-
TGTGCCAGCAGTTACTCTGCTGTTAGGGCTGGGGCCAACGTCCTGACTTTC
CASSYSAVRAGANVLTF
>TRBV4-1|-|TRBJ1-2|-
TGCGCCAGCAGCCACCGCCGGGACGGAACTAACTATGGCTACACCTTC
CASSHRRDGTNYGYTF
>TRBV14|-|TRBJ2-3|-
TGTGCCAGCAGCCTCGAACTCCGCGGGACAGATGCGCAGTATTTT
CASSLELRGTDAQYF
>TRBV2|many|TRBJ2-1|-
TGTGCCAGCCGCCCCGGGAGAGAAAATGAGCAGTTCTTC
CASRPGRENEQFF
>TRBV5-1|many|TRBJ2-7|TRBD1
TGCGCCAGCGCGTCGGGACAGGGATACGAGCAGTACTTC
CASASGQGYEQYF
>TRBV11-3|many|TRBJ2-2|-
TGTGCCAGCAGCCCCAGTAGGTGGGAGCTGTTTTTT
CASSPSRWELFF
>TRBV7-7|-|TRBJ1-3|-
TGTGCTAGCTCCCAGGGCTCTGGAAACACCATATATTTT
CASSQGSGNTIYF
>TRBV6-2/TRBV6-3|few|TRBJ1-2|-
TGTGCCAGCAGTTACAGGGCAAACTATGGCTACACCTTC
CASSYRANYGYTF
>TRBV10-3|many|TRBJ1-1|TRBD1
TGTGCCACCTTACGACAGGGGATGGGGAACACTGAAGCTTTCTTT
CATLRQGMGNTEAFF
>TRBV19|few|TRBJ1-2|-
TGTGCCAGTAGTATATCAGGGCGGACGAATGGCTACACCTTC
CASSISGRTNGYTF
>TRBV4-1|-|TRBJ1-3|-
TGCGCCAGCAGCCTCTCCCTGACTGAATCTGGAAACACCATATATTTT
CASSLSLTESGNTIYF
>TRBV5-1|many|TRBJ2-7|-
TGCGCCAGCAGCTTGGCCCCGGGGATCGAGCAGTACTTC
CASSLAPGIEQYF
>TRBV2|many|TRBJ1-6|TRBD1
TGTGCCAGCAGACTGACAGGGACGGGGCATTCACCCCTCCACTTT
CASRLTGTGHSPLHF
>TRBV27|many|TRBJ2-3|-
TGTGCCAGCAGTTTTTTGGGAAACACAGATACGCAGTATTTT
CASSFLGNTDTQYF
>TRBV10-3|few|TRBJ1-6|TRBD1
TGTGCCACCAGGACAGGGGAGCCCTCACCCCTCCACTTT
CATRTGEPSPLHF
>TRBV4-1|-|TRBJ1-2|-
TGCGCCAGCAGCCAAGGAAACCAGGGGTCCTATGGCTACACCTTC
CASSQGNQGSYGYTF
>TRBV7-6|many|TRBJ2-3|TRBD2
TGTGCCAGCAGCTTAGCTCGAAACGCCGCTAGCGGGAGGGGGTCAGATACGCAGTATTTT
CASSLARNAASGRGSDTQYF
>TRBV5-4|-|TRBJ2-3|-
TGTGCCAGCAGTTCGGACCGGCAAGATACGCAGTATTTT
CASSSDRQDTQYF
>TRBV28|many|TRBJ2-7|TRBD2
TGTGCCAGCAGTTTACCCCTTTTAGGACTTAGCGGGACTCGGTACGAGCAGTACTTC
CASSLPLLGLSGTRYEQYF
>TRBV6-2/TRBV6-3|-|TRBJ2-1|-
TGTGCCAGCAGTTATGTTTCAGGGGCCTCGAGCTCCTACAATGAGCAGTTCTTC
CASSYVSGASSSYNEQFF